The rows below give T cell receptor beta chains drawn from one sample of a study of CD8 T cells in Susac syndrome. TCRdb processed the immunoSEQ multiplex PCR reads anew with MiXCR; each CDR3 protein has one entry. The sample yields 200,000 or so distinct CDR3 sequences, around 95% seen once. The sample comprised CD4+ T cells from PBMCs. Receptors were obtained from a human donor with multiple sclerosis. Each CDR3 is given with its conserved first and last residue. D genes are given only for firm matches. Clone size is shown for a subset of rows, as once, few, many or a class of expanded clone.

>TRBJ1-1|TRBD1|once|TRBV12-3/TRBV12-4
TGTGCCAGCAGTTTCGGCGACAGGGCCCCTGAAGCTTTCTTT
CASSFGDRAPEAFF
>TRBJ1-1|.|.|TRBV5-1
TGCGCCAGCAGCTTCAAGGGACAGAACACTGAAGCTTTCTTT
CASSFKGQNTEAFF
>TRBJ1-5|.|.|TRBV28
TGTGCCAGCAGTTTACTCTCCCTCGGCAATCAGCCCCAGCATTTT
CASSLLSLGNQPQHF
>TRBJ2-2|.|.|TRBV6-2/TRBV6-3
TGTGCCACCGCTAATTTGTACACCGGGGAGCTGTTTTTT
CATANLYTGELFF
>TRBJ2-2|TRBD1|.|TRBV19
TGTGCCAGTACCCTAGGGACAGTCCGAGACACCGGGGAGCTGTTTTTT
CASTLGTVRDTGELFF
>TRBJ1-4|TRBD1|.|TRBV25-1
TGTGCCAGCAGTGATAGGGGGCCGGGGGTGTTTTTT
CASSDRGPGVFF
>TRBJ1-1|.|once|TRBV5-1
TGCGCCAGCAGGTGGGAGAGGAACACTGAAGCTTTCTTT
CASRWERNTEAFF
>TRBJ1-5|TRBD1|few|TRBV3-1
TGTGCCAGCAGCCAAGCAGGGGGCGGCAATCAGCCCCAGCATTTT
CASSQAGGGNQPQHF
>TRBJ1-2|.|.|TRBV7-9
TGTGCCAGCAGTCCACAGGGACGCTATGGCTACACCTTC
CASSPQGRYGYTF
>TRBJ1-1|.|.|TRBV20-1
TGCAGTGCTCAAAAGGGGGAATTCATGAACACTGAAGCTTTCTTT
CSAQKGEFMNTEAFF
>TRBJ1-1|.|.|TRBV30
TGTGCCTGGAGTGTCGAACCCGAAGCTTTCTTT
CAWSVEPEAFF
>TRBJ1-1|TRBD1|.|TRBV20-1
TGCAGTGCTAGAGATCTCCTCCGACAGGGCCAAGGCACTGAAGCTTTCTTT
CSARDLLRQGQGTEAFF
>TRBJ1-2|.|.|TRBV29-1
TGCAGCGTTGGGGGGTTAACGAACTATGGCTACACCTTC
CSVGGLTNYGYTF
>TRBJ2-7|TRBD2|once|TRBV30
TGTGCCTGGAGTGTGGGACTAAGGAGCTCCTACGAGCAGTACTTC
CAWSVGLRSSYEQYF
>TRBJ1-1|.|.|TRBV18
TGTGCCAGCTCACCCGGAGCTCAGGGGCTGGGCACTGAAGCTTTCTTT
CASSPGAQGLGTEAFF
>TRBJ1-4|.|.|TRBV25-1
TGTGCCAGCACCGAACAGCCGGATGAAAAACTGTTTTTT
CASTEQPDEKLFF
>TRBJ1-5|TRBD1|.|TRBV6-1
TGTGCCAGCAGCAGAGACAGGGGAAGCTGGCCCCAGCATTTT
CASSRDRGSWPQHF
>TRBJ2-3|.|.|TRBV29-1
TGCAGCTCGCCTCGGGAGGAGGGGGCGCTTTACACAGATACGCAGTATTTT
CSSPREEGALYTDTQYF